This entry lists 8 T cell receptor beta chains sequenced from one sample in a study of T cell repertoires in cytomegalovirus infection. Antigens for these TCRs are unknown. MiXCR, applied by TCRdb to the reads, yields one record per CDR3 protein. The repertoire holds a few hundred thousand distinct CDR3 sequences, with approximately 40% as singletons. Material: cultured PBMCs, obtained from culture after CMV antigen stimulation. The receptors come from a human donor in good health (CMV status not recorded). Some clones in this sample may be carry-over from other donors' samples.

The rearrangement joins TRBV2 to TRBJ2-3; 7 bases map to TRBD2. Germline CDR1 reads SNHLY; CDR2 reads FYNNEI. The J segment lost 0 bases and the V segment lost 8 bases, leaving 8 bases of the junction unmatched. CDR3 length equals 15 residues. The CDR3 nucleotides are TGTGCCAGCCGTGGGAGGGAGAGTAGCACAGATACGCAGTATTTT. Translation gives CASRGRESSTDTQYF.

This clonotype came up a few times. The chain combines TRBV12-3 or TRBV12-4 with TRBJ2-7; 8 nucleotides line up with TRBD1. V was pared by 5 bases and J by 5 bases, with 8 bases of the junction left unmatched. This CDR3 has 14 amino acids. The CDR3 DNA is TGTGCCAGCAGTCCCCGGGCAGGGGGCGACGAGCAGTACTTC. Amino acid sequence: CASSPRAGGDEQYF.

V usage is TRBV6-5 and J usage is TRBJ2-7, with 8 bases identical to TRBD1. This CDR3 is 13 amino acids long. The V and J ends lost 6 bases and 6 bases, in that order; junction bases with no gene match: 7. The V gene's germline CDR1 is MNHEY and CDR2 SVGAGI. The chain's CDR3 is CASSWDRSSEQYF. The CDR3 nucleotides are TGTGCCAGCAGCTGGGACAGGAGCTCCGAGCAGTACTTC.

The rearrangement joins TRBV5-5 to TRBJ2-2; weak D call: TRBD2 (5 bases). V dropped 4 bases and J dropped 4 bases, with 14 bases sitting between them. CDR1 SGHKS and CDR2 YYEKEE come from the germline V gene (reference sequence). This CDR3 comprises 15 residues. CDR3 in amino acids: CASSPGGSVTGELFF. In DNA, the CDR3 is TGTGCCAGCAGCCCTGGTGGTAGCGTCACCGGGGAGCTGTTTTTT.

This chain joins TRBV27 and TRBJ2-4, with D tentatively TRBD1 or TRBD2 (5 bases each). The CDR3 sequence is 15 residues long. From germline, CDR1 is MNHEY and CDR2 SMNVEV (reference sequence). V was clipped by 2 bases and J by 2 bases, with 10 bases between them. The CDR3 DNA reads as TGTGCCAGCAGTTTACTCCGGGGCTCCAAAAACATTCAGTACTTC. Translation: CASSLLRGSKNIQYF.

A single count supports this clonotype. This chain links TRBV6-2 or TRBV6-3 with TRBJ2-1, with 9 nucleotides matching TRBD2. The V gene end was trimmed by 8 bases and the J gene end by 3 bases; junction bases not matched to a gene: 5. The CDR3 has 14 amino acids. Germline V gene lookup returns CDR1 MNHEY and CDR2 SVGEGT. For the CDR3, the DNA is TGTGCCAGCGAAGGACTAGCGAACTACAATGAGCAGTTCTTC. Its translation: CASEGLANYNEQFF.

This chain uses TRBV2 with TRBJ1-5, with a possible D match to TRBD1 (6 bases). CDR3 length: 15 residues. V was trimmed by 6 bases and J by 2 bases, leaving 14 bases between them. In germline, CDR1 is SNHLY, CDR2 FYNNEI. The CDR3 protein is CASSPTGMGNQPQHF. The CDR3 DNA follows: TGTGCCAGCAGCCCTACAGGGATGGGCAATCAGCCCCAGCATTTT.

There are a few counts of this clonotype. The chain carries TRBV10-3 and TRBJ2-2; no clear D. The germline V gene has CDR1 ENHRY and CDR2 SYGVKD. The V end was cut by 3 bases, the J end by 0 bases, with 11 bases between. This CDR3 comprises 16 residues. CDR3 sequence reads: CAISENRPSNTGELFF. DNA for the CDR3: TGTGCCATCAGTGAAAATCGGCCGTCGAACACCGGGGAGCTGTTTTTT.